This TCR beta chain was sequenced in a study of T cell responses to AZD1222 COVID-19 vaccine. Notes on the study in general: It should be noted that donors were predominantly white British and more often female, and clonal diversity was possibly underestimated. Just six people given AZD1222 tested seropositive at baseline.

The repertoire was sequenced with immunoSEQ multiplex PCR; TCRdb's copy has only in-frame clones and lacks some. There are around 140,000 clones in the sample; roughly 92% occur only once, and about 3.8% lies in the top ten. The CDR3 is 15 residues long. Germline CDR1 MDHEN, CDR2 SYDVKM. Unmatched junction bases numbered 10, after V lost 6 bases and J lost 4 bases. In regard to this clone: Its antigen is still unknown.

This chain joins TRBV28 and TRBJ1-1; 8 bases match TRBD1. The sample consisted of peripheral blood, taken on day 0 of AZD1222 vaccination. The receptor comes from an adult in good health. The CDR3 sequence is CASSIITGGRTEAFF. CDR3 bases: TGTGCCAGCAGCATAATAACAGGGGGACGCACTGAAGCTTTCTTT.